The source of this TCR beta chain is a study of T-cell memory formation after mild COVID-19. Study-wide results and limits: CD4+ clones that contracted lay mainly in CM and EM; CD8+ ones lay in EMRA.

To note about this clonotype: Its antigen is not identified.

The CDR3 is made up of 11 amino acids. Germline V gene sequence: CDR1 ENHRY, CDR2 SYGVKD. V lost 2 bases and J 5 bases, leaving 3 bases between the germline ends. TCRdb re-derived calls from the 5' RACE reads in MiXCR, one entry per CDR3 protein. The data contain under 250,000 distinct CDR3 sequences, 15% to 17% of them singletons. Sequencing input: PBMCs or a T cell subset sorted from them (not recorded which). The gene calls are TRBV10-3 and TRBJ1-1, with unresolved D. This receptor was identified in an adult woman who had mild COVID-19 (a few samples of this study predate the infection). Cell type and time point are not known. CDR3 sequence reads: CAISEETEAFF. CDR3 bases: TGTGCCATCAGTGAGGAGACTGAAGCTTTCTTT.